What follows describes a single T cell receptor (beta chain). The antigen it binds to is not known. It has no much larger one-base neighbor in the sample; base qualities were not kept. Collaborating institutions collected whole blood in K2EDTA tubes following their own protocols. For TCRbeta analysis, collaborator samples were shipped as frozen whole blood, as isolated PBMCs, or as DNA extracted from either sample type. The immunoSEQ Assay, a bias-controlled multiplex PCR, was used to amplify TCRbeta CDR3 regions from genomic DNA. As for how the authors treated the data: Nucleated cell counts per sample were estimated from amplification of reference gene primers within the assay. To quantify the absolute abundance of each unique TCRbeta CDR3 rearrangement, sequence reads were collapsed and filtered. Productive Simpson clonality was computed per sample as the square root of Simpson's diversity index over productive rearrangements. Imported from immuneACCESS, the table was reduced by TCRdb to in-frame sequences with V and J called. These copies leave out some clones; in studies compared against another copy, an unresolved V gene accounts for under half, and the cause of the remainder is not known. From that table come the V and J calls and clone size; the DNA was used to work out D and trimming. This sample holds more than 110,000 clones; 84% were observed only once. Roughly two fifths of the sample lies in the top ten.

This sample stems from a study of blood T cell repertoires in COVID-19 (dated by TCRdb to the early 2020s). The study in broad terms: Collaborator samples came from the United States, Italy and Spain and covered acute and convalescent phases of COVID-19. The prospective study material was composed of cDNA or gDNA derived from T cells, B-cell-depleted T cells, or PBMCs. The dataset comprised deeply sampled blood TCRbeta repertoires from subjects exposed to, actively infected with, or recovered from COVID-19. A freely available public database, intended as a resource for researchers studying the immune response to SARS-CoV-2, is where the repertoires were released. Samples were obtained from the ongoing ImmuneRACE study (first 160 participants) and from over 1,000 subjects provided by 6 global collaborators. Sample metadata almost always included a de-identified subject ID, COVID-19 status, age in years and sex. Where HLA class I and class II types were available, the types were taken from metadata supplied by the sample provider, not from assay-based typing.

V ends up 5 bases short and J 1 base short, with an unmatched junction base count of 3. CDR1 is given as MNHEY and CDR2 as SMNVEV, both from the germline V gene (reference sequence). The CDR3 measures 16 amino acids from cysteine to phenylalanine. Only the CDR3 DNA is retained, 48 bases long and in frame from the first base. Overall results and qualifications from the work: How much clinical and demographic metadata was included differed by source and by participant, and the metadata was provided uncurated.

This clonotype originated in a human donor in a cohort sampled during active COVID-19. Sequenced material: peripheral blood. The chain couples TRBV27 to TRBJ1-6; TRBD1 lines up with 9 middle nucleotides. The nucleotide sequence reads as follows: TGTGCCAGCAGTCTACAGGGGGCATCCTATAATTCACCCCTCCACTTT. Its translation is CASSLQGASYNSPLHF.